This T cell receptor beta chain was found in a study of shared clonotypes between healthy human individuals. Study-level results: Investigators expected sequencing depth to affect clonotype sharing among donors.

The sorted-subset replicate PCRs were given about 210 ng DNA, which is tens of thousands of T cell genomes. The repertoire was sequenced with immunoSEQ multiplex PCR; TCRdb's copy has only in-frame clones and lacks some. The sample has 550,000 to 700,000 clones; around three quarters are singletons. This clone was counted only a few times. Antigen: not known. The sample contains more than one DNA sequence encoding this CDR3. The V gene's germline CDR1 is MDHEN and CDR2 SYDVKM. The germline V and J ends were trimmed by 7 bases and 0 bases, with 7 bases remaining between them. This CDR3 region has 13 residues.

Sequencing used memory CD4+ T cells sorted from blood. The subset here: CD45RA-negative fraction. The V gene is TRBV28, the J gene TRBJ1-5; D is uncertain. This TCR derives from a woman younger than 45 in good health. The CDR3 region is CASNLYSNQPQHF. CDR3 sequence (DNA): TGTGCCAGCAACCTTTATAGCAATCAGCCCCAGCATTTT.